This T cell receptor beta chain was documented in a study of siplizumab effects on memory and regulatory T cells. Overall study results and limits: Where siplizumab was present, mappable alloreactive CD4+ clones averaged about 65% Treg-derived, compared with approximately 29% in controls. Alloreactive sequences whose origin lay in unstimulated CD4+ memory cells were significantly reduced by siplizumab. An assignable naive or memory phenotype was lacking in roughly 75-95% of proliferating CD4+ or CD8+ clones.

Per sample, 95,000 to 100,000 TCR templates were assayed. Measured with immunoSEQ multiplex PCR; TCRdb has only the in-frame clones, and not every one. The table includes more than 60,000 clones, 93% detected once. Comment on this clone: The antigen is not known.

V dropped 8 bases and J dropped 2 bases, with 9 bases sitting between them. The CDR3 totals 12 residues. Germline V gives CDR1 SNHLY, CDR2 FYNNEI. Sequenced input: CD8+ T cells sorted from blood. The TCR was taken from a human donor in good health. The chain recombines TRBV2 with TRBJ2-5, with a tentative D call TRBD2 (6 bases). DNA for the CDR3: TGTGCCAGCCGGGACTCACAAGAGACCCAGTACTTC. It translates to CASRDSQETQYF.